The sequence of this TCR beta chain was determined in a study of blood T cell repertoires in COVID-19. Looking at the study overall: Some COVID-19 samples were acute and others convalescent; all came from the United States, Italy and Spain.

In its sample, this clone was seen a few times. Clones were read by immunoSEQ multiplex PCR, and TCRdb kept only the in-frame ones, dropping some. Of roughly 480,000 clones listed, about 88% were seen once; the top ten hold around 0.9%. The Seattle patients joined while their infection was active and were tracked longitudinally afterward. Germline assignment: CDR1 MGHRA and CDR2 YSYEKL. Trimming cost V 7 bases and J 6 bases; bases outside gene matches: 11. CDR3 length equals 14 residues. The source of this sequence is a young man with COVID-19, enrolled during active disease. The sample consisted of peripheral blood. This rearrangement joins TRBV4-1 to TRBJ2-7, with TRBD1 matching over 8 bases. CDR3 protein: CASTPFGQGGEQYF. In DNA, the CDR3 is TGCGCCAGCACCCCATTCGGACAGGGTGGCGAGCAGTACTTC.